This TCR beta chain was found in a study of T cell clonality in common variable immunodeficiency. Trimming cost V 6 bases and J 5 bases; bases outside gene matches: 8. There are 14 residues in the CDR3. Looked up from germline, CDR1 is SGDLS and CDR2 is YYNGEE. This clone occurred many times. Its specificity is not known. Read sequence stops 3 residues before the CDR3 end, and the germline J gene provides the missing end. Notes on the study in general: Links between repertoire features and CVID complications were heterogeneity-limited. Fewer TCRbeta clones were shared among CVID subjects than controls. CVID subjects had higher TCRbeta clonality than healthy controls, most marked in about a third.

Sequencing used immunoSEQ multiplex PCR; TCRdb keeps in-frame clones, though not all of them. This repertoire lists 50,000 to 65,000 clones without singletons; 1.5% to 2% sits in the top ten. This chain joins TRBV9 and TRBJ2-4; 7 bases match TRBD1. The clonotype originates from a person between 18 and 75 years old in good health. The sequenced material came from peripheral blood mononuclear cells. The sequenced CDR3 bases are TGTGCCAGCACCCCAGCGCAGGGGGAAAACATT. It encodes CASTPAQGENI. The CDR3 reads in full as CASTPAQGENIQYF. The variable domain in full, with the rest retrieved from reference TRBV9 and TRBJ2-4, is DSGVTQTPKHLITATGQRVTLRCSPRSGDLSVYWYQQSLDQGLQFLIQYYNGEERAKGNILERFSAQQFPDLHSELNLSSLELGDSALYFCASTPAQGENIQYFGAGTRLSVL.